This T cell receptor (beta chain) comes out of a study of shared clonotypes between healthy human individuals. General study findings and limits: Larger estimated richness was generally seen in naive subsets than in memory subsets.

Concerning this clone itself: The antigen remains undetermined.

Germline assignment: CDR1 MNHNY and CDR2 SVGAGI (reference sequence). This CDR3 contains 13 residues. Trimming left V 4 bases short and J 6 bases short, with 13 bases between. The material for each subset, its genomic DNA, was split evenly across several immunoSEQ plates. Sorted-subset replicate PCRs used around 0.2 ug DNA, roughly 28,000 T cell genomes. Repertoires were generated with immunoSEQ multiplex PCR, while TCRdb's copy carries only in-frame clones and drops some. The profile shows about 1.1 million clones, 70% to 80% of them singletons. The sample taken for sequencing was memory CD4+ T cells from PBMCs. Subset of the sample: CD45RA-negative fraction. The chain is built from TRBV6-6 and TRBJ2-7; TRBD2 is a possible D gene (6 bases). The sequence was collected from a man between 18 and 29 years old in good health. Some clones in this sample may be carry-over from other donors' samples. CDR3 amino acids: CASSLGPGLEQYF. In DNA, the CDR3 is TGTGCCAGCAGTTTGGGTCCGGGACTCGAGCAGTACTTC.